Listed below are T cell receptor beta chains from one sample, sequenced in a study of blood T cell repertoires in COVID-19. The repertoire was sequenced with immunoSEQ multiplex PCR; TCRdb's copy has only in-frame clones and lacks some. The sample holds about 50,000 clones, about 80% seen once. Source material: peripheral blood. The receptors come from a man in his sixties with acute or convalescent COVID-19. Both conserved end residues are part of each CDR3. The D gene is left open where the match is weak. A clone size is listed for some rows: how often the clone was seen (once, few, many), or a class if it is expanded.

TRBV23-1,TRBJ2-1,TRBD2,few,CASSQSFRGEGNEQFF,TGCGCCAGCAGTCAATCCTTCCGCGGGGAGGGGAATGAGCAGTTCTTC
TRBV29-1,TRBJ1-4,.,.,CSVERQGLEKLFF,TGCAGCGTTGAAAGGCAGGGGCTTGAAAAACTGTTTTTT
TRBV4-1,TRBJ2-3,TRBD2,.,CASSHSSNPTSGGPSTDTQYF,TGCGCCAGCAGCCATTCATCCAACCCCACTAGCGGGGGGCCTAGCACAGATACGCAGTATTTT
TRBV7-6,TRBJ2-1,TRBD2,once,CASSLERGGNEQFF,TGTGCCAGCAGCTTAGAGCGGGGGGGGAATGAGCAGTTCTTC
TRBV30,TRBJ2-5,TRBD2,few,CAWDRGEETQYF,TGTGCCTGGGACCGGGGGGAAGAGACCCAGTACTTC
TRBV19,TRBJ1-2,.,.,CASSLTGTTNYGYTF,TGTGCCAGTAGCCTGACTGGTACAACAAACTATGGCTACACCTTC
TRBV21-1,TRBJ1-3,.,once,CASSKGGRTPGNTIYF,TGTGCCAGCAGCAAAGGAGGAAGGACACCAGGAAACACCATATATTTT
TRBV5-6,TRBJ2-7,TRBD2,few,CASSFLAGDTYEQYF,TGTGCCAGCAGCTTTCTAGCGGGGGATACCTACGAGCAGTACTTC
TRBV3-1/TRBV3-2,TRBJ1-5,TRBD1,.,CASSQRQGSFQQPQHF,TGTGCCAGCAGCCAACGACAGGGGTCTTTTCAGCAGCCCCAGCATTTT
TRBV23-1,TRBJ1-2,.,once,CAPPGGERDGYTF,TGCGCCCCCCCCGGGGGGGAGAGGGATGGCTACACCTTC
TRBV19,TRBJ1-4,.,few,CASSIGPRTNEKLFF,TGTGCCAGTAGTATAGGTCCGCGGACTAATGAAAAACTGTTTTTT
TRBV11-3,TRBJ2-5,TRBD1,.,CASRGQSETQYF,TGTGCCAGCAGGGGACAGTCGGAGACCCAGTACTTC
TRBV30,TRBJ2-1,.,few,CAWSTGRDYNEQFF,TGTGCCTGGAGTACAGGCAGAGACTACAATGAGCAGTTCTTC
TRBV6-5,TRBJ1-4,TRBD1,.,CASSPDWDRDEKLFF,TGTGCCAGCAGCCCCGATTGGGACAGGGATGAAAAACTGTTTTTT
TRBV4-1,TRBJ2-7,TRBD1,.,CASSRFFGTGYYEQYF,TGCGCCAGCAGTCGATTTTTCGGGACAGGTTACTACGAGCAGTACTTC
TRBV2,TRBJ1-1,.,.,CASSPEYTEAFF,TGTGCCAGCAGCCCTGAGTACACTGAAGCTTTCTTT
TRBV3-1/TRBV3-2,TRBJ2-5,TRBD2,few,CASSHRGGETQYF,TGTGCCAGCAGCCACCGGGGGGGAGAGACCCAGTACTTC
TRBV4-3,TRBJ2-1,.,.,CASSQDPGLNEQFF,TGCGCCAGCAGCCAAGATCCAGGGCTCAATGAGCAGTTCTTC
TRBV27,TRBJ2-4,.,.,CASSPGIGLAKNIQYF,TGTGCCAGCAGTCCAGGGATTGGGCTAGCCAAAAACATTCAGTACTTC
TRBV15,TRBJ2-2,.,.,CATSRDHLATGELFF,TGTGCCACCAGCAGAGATCATCTGGCCACCGGGGAGCTGTTTTTT
TRBV7-8,TRBJ2-1,TRBD2,hyperexpanded,CASSFQTSGGPSSYNEQFF,TGTGCCAGCAGCTTTCAGACTAGCGGGGGGCCGAGCTCCTACAATGAGCAGTTCTTC
TRBV24-1,TRBJ2-2,.,.,CATSDLMTGRTGELFF,TGTGCCACCAGTGATTTGATGACAGGCAGAACCGGGGAGCTGTTTTTT
TRBV5-5,TRBJ1-5,.,.,CASSLQDGNQPQHF,TGTGCCAGCAGCTTACAGGACGGCAATCAGCCCCAGCATTTT
TRBV27,TRBJ1-2,TRBD1,.,CASSPRTGVDGYTF,TGTGCCAGCAGTCCACGGACAGGGGTGGATGGCTACACCTTC
TRBV5-6,TRBJ1-1,.,.,CASSLERGPEAFF,TGTGCCAGCAGCCTGGAACGCGGGCCTGAAGCTTTCTTT
TRBV5-6,TRBJ2-2,.,.,CASSLDPGRDGELFF,TGTGCCAGCAGCTTGGACCCGGGGCGGGACGGGGAGCTGTTTTTT
TRBV7-2,TRBJ2-3,.,.,CASSPFGLRGSLTDTQYF,TGTGCCAGCAGCCCCTTCGGTCTGCGGGGTTCTCTCACAGATACGCAGTATTTT
TRBV7-3,TRBJ2-5,TRBD2,few,CASSSRASGEINF,TGTGCCAGCAGCTCCCGGGCTAGCGGGGAAATTAACTTC
TRBV10-2,TRBJ2-7,TRBD2,.,CASMSGRLAGGPTRTYEQYF,TGCGCCAGCATGTCAGGGAGACTAGCGGGGGGCCCGACAAGAACCTACGAGCAGTACTTC
TRBV4-3,TRBJ1-4,.,.,CASSQDGPQGGKLFF,TGCGCCAGCAGCCAAGATGGCCCGCAGGGAGGAAAACTGTTTTTT
TRBV12-3/TRBV12-4,TRBJ1-4,.,.,CASSFGQGGKLFF,TGTGCCAGCAGTTTTGGACAAGGGGGAAAACTGTTTTTT
TRBV6-1,TRBJ2-7,.,.,CASSEDNSYEQYF,TGTGCCAGCAGTGAAGACAACTCCTACGAGCAGTACTTC
TRBV7-9,TRBJ2-2,.,.,CASSPSRSERNTGELFF,TGTGCCAGCAGCCCCTCGAGATCGGAGAGAAACACCGGGGAGCTGTTTTTT
TRBV23-1,TRBJ1-2,TRBD1,.,CASSHRDRGLSNYGYTF,TGCGCCAGCAGTCACCGGGACAGGGGGCTTTCTAACTATGGCTACACCTTC
TRBV4-2,TRBJ2-7,.,once,CASSQERLGGYEQYF,TGTGCCAGCAGCCAAGAAAGACTAGGTGGCTACGAGCAGTACTTC
TRBV19,TRBJ1-2,.,.,CASVGGKGPNYGYTF,TGTGCCAGTGTGGGAGGGAAAGGGCCTAACTATGGCTACACCTTC
TRBV4-3,TRBJ2-7,.,.,CASSQGRQSSYEQYF,TGCGCCAGCAGCCAGGGCCGACAGAGCTCCTACGAGCAGTACTTC
TRBV2,TRBJ2-1,TRBD2,.,CASRGLAGGNEQFF,TGTGCCAGCCGGGGACTAGCGGGGGGGAATGAGCAGTTCTTC
TRBV10-3,TRBJ1-5,.,.,CAISESNYAGNQPQHF,TGTGCCATCAGTGAGTCGAATTATGCGGGAAATCAGCCCCAGCATTTT
TRBV7-3,TRBJ1-2,TRBD1,.,CASSPGTGGDYGYTF,TGTGCCAGCAGCCCTGGGACAGGGGGCGACTATGGCTACACCTTC
TRBV6-5,TRBJ1-1,.,.,CASSLSRGDTEAFF,TGTGCCAGCAGTTTATCACGGGGGGACACTGAAGCTTTCTTT
TRBV9,TRBJ1-5,TRBD1,.,CASSPTGVGNQPQHF,TGTGCCAGCAGCCCAACAGGGGTGGGGAATCAGCCCCAGCATTTT